The source of this T cell receptor (beta chain) is a study of long-term antiretroviral therapy in people with HIV. Study background: The 2015 recommendation for immediate ART came about a decade after the earliest samples.

The CDR3 covers 16 residues. Germline loops: CDR1 MRHNA, CDR2 SNTAGT. Trimming at V came to 3 bases and at J to 6 bases, leaving 6 bases not matched to a gene. The run of the v3.0 immunoSEQ assay was at survey level. Clones were sequenced by immunoSEQ multiplex PCR, and TCRdb holds only the in-frame ones, with some missing. The table has some 28,000 clones, 85% to 90% seen once. As to this clone: Its target is not known.

The study, taken as a whole, reports: Whichever time point was examined, clones expanded before ART dominated the repertoire. After ART, diversity increased yet remained lower than transplant donor controls.

The sequences come from unsorted PBMCs, collected 0.5 years after starting antiretroviral therapy. The gene calls are TRBV6-4 and TRBJ2-3; 13 nucleotides match TRBD2. The TCR was taken from a woman between 18 and 29 years old with HIV. CDR3 residues: CASSESGLAGADTQYF. CDR3 in DNA: TGTGCCAGCAGTGAAAGTGGACTAGCGGGAGCCGATACGCAGTATTTT.